The rows below give T cell receptor beta chains drawn from one sample of a study of blood T cells in healthy people across ages. MiXCR was run by TCRdb on the 5' RACE reads, yielding one entry per CDR3 protein. Seen here are some 890,000 distinct CDR3 sequences, approximately 32% observed once, and the top ten hold 10%. This sample was shared with a second study, whose subject was T cells of mothers and their children.

The sequencing sample was made of blood. Every receptor here comes from a woman in her forties in good health. CDR3s include the opening cysteine and the closing phenylalanine or tryptophan.

v_call | cdr3_length | cdr3_aa
TRBV6-2/TRBV6-3 | 15 | CASSYSSRASYGYTF
TRBV29-1 | 13 | CSVIRQGTYEQYF
TRBV4-1 | 15 | CASSQVRGMNTEAFF
TRBV12-3/TRBV12-4 | 11 | CASSNRETEYF
TRBV29-1 | 14 | CSVAETNSNQPQHF
TRBV7-2 | 14 | CASSLEEVVQPQHF
TRBV6-2/TRBV6-3 | 13 | CASSYNGGTEAFF
TRBV18 | 15 | CASSLNWQDQRRPFF
TRBV20-1 | 14 | CSASVQLPSYEQYF
TRBV7-2 | 15 | CASSFQDLANHGYTF
TRBV28 | 15 | CASSSSSGAGDEQFF
TRBV12-3/TRBV12-4 | 15 | CASSLDTAIRRGYTF
TRBV5-4 | 18 | CASSSPQGLAGVGDTQYF
TRBV7-2 | 16 | CASSLLGTENTGELFF
TRBV15 | 15 | CATSRLTGSDYGYTF
TRBV18 | 12 | CASSPRRNEQFF
TRBV7-2 | 15 | CASSPEGTRRNEQFF
TRBV7-9 | 18 | CASIPWGETSGFTDTQYF
TRBV7-6 | 16 | CASSQGGANSNQPQHF
TRBV20-1 | 14 | CSATPWGGGHEQYF
TRBV20-1 | 18 | CSAAGEITAGFGANVLTF
TRBV12-3/TRBV12-4 | 13 | CASTRDRGETQYF
TRBV6-5 | 15 | CASSPSGTGRRGYTF
TRBV11-2 | 16 | CASRPTSGGFSYEQYF
TRBV5-1 | 15 | CASREAIPPYNEQFF
TRBV28 | 16 | CASSFSGGAAYNEQFF
TRBV7-2 | 14 | CASSLSRDIYGYTF
TRBV20-1 | 14 | CSARDGSMNTEAFF
TRBV27 | 14 | CASSERGAGNEQFF
TRBV3-1 | 13 | CASSRGRSNTIYF
TRBV7-8 | 15 | CASSLGGQGYNEQYF
TRBV5-8 | 11 | CARGQPYEQYF
TRBV20-1 | 15 | CSVRAIHELNTEAFF
TRBV7-9 | 14 | CASSLAQGDYEQYF